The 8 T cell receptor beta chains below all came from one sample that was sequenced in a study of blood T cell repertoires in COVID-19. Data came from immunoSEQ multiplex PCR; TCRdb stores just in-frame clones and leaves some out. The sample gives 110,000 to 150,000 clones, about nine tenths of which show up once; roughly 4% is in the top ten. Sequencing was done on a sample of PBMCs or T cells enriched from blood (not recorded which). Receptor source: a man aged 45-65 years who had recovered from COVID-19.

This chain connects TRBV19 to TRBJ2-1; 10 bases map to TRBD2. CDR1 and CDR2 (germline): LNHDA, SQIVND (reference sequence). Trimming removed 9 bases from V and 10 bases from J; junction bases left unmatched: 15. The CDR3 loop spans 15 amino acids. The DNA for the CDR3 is TGTGCCAGCCGGCAAAGCGGGGGGGCTAACATCGAGCAGTTCTTC. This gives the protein CASRQSGGANIEQFF.

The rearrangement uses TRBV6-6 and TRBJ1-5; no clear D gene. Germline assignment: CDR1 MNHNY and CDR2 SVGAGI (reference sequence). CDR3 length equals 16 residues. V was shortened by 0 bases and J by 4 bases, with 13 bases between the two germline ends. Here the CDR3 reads CASSYSAGSLNQPQHF. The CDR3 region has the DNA TGTGCCAGCAGTTACTCAGCCGGGTCACTGAATCAGCCCCAGCATTTT.

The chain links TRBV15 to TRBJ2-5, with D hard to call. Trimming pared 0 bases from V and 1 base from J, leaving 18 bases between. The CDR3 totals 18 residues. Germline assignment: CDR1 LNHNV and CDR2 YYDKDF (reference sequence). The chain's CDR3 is CATSREGWAKPPQETQYF. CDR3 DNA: TGTGCCACCAGCAGAGAAGGATGGGCCAAACCTCCCCAAGAGACCCAGTACTTC.

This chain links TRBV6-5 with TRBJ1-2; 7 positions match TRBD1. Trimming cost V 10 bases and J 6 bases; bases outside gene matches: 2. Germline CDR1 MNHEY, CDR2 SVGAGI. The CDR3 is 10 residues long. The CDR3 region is CAITGDGYTF. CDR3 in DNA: TGTGCCATTACAGGGGATGGCTACACCTTC.

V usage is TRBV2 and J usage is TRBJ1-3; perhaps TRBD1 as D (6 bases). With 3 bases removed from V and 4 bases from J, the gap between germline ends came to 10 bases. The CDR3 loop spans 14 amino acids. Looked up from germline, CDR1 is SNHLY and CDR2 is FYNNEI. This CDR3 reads CASSDRGGGNTIYF. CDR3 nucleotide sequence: TGTGCCAGCAGTGACCGGGGGGGCGGAAACACCATATATTTT.

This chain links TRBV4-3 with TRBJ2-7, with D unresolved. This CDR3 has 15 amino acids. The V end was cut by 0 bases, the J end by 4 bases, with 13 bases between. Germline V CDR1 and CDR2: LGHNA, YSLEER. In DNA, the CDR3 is TGCGCCAGCAGCCAAGAAGCTCGGGTTTCGTACGAGCAGTACTTC. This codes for CASSQEARVSYEQYF.

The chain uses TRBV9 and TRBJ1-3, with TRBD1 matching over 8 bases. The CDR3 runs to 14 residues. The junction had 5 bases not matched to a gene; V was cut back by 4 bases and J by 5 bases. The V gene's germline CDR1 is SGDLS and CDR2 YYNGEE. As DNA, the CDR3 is TGTGCCAGCAGCCCCGGGACAGGTAGAAACACCATATATTTT. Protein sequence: CASSPGTGRNTIYF.

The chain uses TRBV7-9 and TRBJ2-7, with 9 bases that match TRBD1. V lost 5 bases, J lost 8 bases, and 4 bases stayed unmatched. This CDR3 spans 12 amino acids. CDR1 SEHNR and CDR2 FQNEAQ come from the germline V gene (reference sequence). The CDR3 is CASSRDRDQQYV. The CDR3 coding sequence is TGTGCCAGCAGCCGGGACAGGGACCAGCAGTACGTC.